This T cell receptor (beta chain) appears in the sequencing data of a study of T cell responses to AZD1222 COVID-19 vaccine. General study findings and limits: Spike-specific TCR breadth and depth were elevated following two AZD1222 doses. Clonal diversity was possibly underestimated, and white British individuals and females predominated among donors. Baseline antibody screening turned up just a handful of seropositive AZD1222 recipients.

This clone came up once. Its specificity is not known. Germline V gene lookup returns CDR1 MDHEN and CDR2 SYDVKM. V was pared by 2 bases and J by 7 bases, with 15 bases between. The CDR3 is 15 amino acids. Measured with immunoSEQ multiplex PCR; TCRdb has only the in-frame clones, and not every one. The sample records some 130,000 clones, roughly 80% being singletons. Source: peripheral blood, taken on day 0 of AZD1222 vaccination. The V gene is TRBV28, the J gene TRBJ1-5, with D maybe TRBD1 (5 bases). This receptor was identified in an adult in good health. The CDR3 here is CASSLPPQAGQPQHF. In nucleotides, the CDR3 is TGTGCCAGCAGTTTACCCCCCCAGGCAGGGCAGCCCCAGCATTTT.